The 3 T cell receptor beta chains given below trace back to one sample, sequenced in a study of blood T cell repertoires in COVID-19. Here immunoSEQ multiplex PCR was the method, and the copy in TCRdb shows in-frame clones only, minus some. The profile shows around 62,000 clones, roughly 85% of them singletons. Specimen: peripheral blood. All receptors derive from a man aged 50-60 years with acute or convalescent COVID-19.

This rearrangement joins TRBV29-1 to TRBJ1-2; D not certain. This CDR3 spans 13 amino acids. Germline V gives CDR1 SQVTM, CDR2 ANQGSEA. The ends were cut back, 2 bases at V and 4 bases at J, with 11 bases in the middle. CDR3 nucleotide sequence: TGCAGCGTTGAACGGGGTTTTAGCTATGGCTACACCTTC. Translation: CSVERGFSYGYTF. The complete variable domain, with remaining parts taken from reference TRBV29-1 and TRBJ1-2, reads SAVISQKPSRDICQRGTSLTIQCQVDSQVTMMFWYRQQPGQSLTLIATANQGSEATYESGFVIDKFPISRPNLTFSTLTVSNMSPEDSSIYLCSVERGFSYGYTFGSGTRLTVV.

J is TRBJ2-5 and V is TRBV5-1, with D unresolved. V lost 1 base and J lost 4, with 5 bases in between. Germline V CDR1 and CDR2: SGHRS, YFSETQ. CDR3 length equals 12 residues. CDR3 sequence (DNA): TGCGCCAGCAGCTTGTTTCGAGAGACCCAGTACTTC. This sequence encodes CASSLFRETQYF.

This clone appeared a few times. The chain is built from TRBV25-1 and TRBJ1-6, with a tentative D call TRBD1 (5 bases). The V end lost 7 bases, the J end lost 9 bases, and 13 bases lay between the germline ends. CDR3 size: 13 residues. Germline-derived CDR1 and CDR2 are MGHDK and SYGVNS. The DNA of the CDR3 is TGTGCCAGCAACCTGGGGGGGGGTTCACCCCTCCACTTT. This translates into CASNLGGGSPLHF.